The 24 T cell receptor beta chains in this list originate from one sample, sequenced in a study of T cell responses to AZD1222 COVID-19 vaccine. Libraries were prepared by immunoSEQ multiplex PCR; TCRdb keeps only in-frame clonotypes and omits some of them. This sample has tens of thousands of clones; around 84% occur once, and the top ten carry more than 8.5%. Specimen: peripheral blood, collected on day 0 of AZD1222 vaccination. All receptors derive from an adult in good health.

The rearrangement joins TRBV12-5 to TRBJ2-1; 7 nucleotides agree with TRBD1. The V gene end was trimmed by 0 bases and the J gene end by 0 bases; junction bases not matched to a gene: 5. CDR3 length: 17 amino acids. Germline assignment: CDR1 LGHNT and CDR2 FRNRAP. The CDR3 nucleotides are TGTGCTAGTGGTTTGGTAGGGGGCCCGAGCTCCTACAATGAGCAGTTCTTC. Its protein is CASGLVGGPSSYNEQFF.

The rearrangement uses TRBV21-1 and TRBJ1-6; the table's D call, TRBD1, was not checked against the DNA. TRBV21-1 corresponds to a pseudogene. The CDR3 is made up of 19 amino acids. CDR3 bases: TGTGCCAGCAGCCTACCAGACAGGGGGGATAACCTAAATAATTCACCCCTCCACTTT. Protein product: CASSLPDRGDNLNNSPLHF.

This clone appeared once. The chain is built from TRBV14 and TRBJ1-5; D is unresolved. This CDR3 has 13 amino acids. Deletions cut 0 bases from V and 2 bases from J, with 2 bases between. CDR1 SGHDN and CDR2 FVKESK come from the germline V gene. The CDR3 bases are TGTGCCAGCAGCCAAGAAGGCAATCAGCCCCAGCATTTT. This encodes CASSQEGNQPQHF.

This clone was detected a few times. The CDR3 protein is CASSQGSPTGGYTGELFF. CDR3 coding DNA: TGCGCCAGCAGCCAAGGGTCTCCCACGGGGGGGTACACCGGGGAGCTGTTTTTT. The rearrangement links TRBV4-1 to TRBJ2-2; 8 bases fit TRBD2. Looked up from germline, CDR1 is MGHRA and CDR2 is YSYEKL. V lost 1 base, J lost 3 bases, and 10 bases stayed unmatched. The CDR3 totals 18 residues.

This clone was found once. The CDR3 loop reads CASSSAGAHTGELFF. The CDR3 DNA reads TGTGCCAGCAGTTCCGCGGGAGCTCACACCGGGGAGCTGTTTTTT. V usage is TRBV6-5 and J usage is TRBJ2-2; TRBD2 agrees at 7 bases. Germline values: CDR1 MNHEY, CDR2 SVGAGI. The CDR3 extends over 15 amino acids. The V gene end was trimmed by 4 bases and the J gene end by 3 bases; junction bases not matched to a gene: 5.

The gene calls are TRBV11-2 and TRBJ2-5; D is possibly TRBD2 (6 bases). Trimming took off 5 bases at V and 7 bases at J, with 17 bases between the two ends. Germline CDR1 and CDR2: SGHAT and FQNNGV. This CDR3 spans 14 amino acids. The CDR3 spells CASSHSGTLGTQYF. The CDR3 nucleotides are TGTGCCAGCAGCCACTCCGGGACTCTCGGGACCCAGTACTTC.

This chain links TRBV19 with TRBJ2-3; 8 bases agree with TRBD1. Germline V CDR1 and CDR2: LNHDA, SQIVND (reference sequence). The CDR3 extends over 15 amino acids. The ends lost 4 bases at V and 2 bases at J; junction bases unmatched: 5. In nucleotides, the CDR3 is TGTGCCAGTAGTACAACAGGGGGGCTCACAGATACGCAGTATTTT. Translation gives CASSTTGGLTDTQYF.

The rearrangement links TRBV5-1 to TRBJ1-3; D not certain. The CDR3 extends over 16 amino acids. The V end was cut by 3 bases, the J end by 0 bases, with 13 bases between. In germline, CDR1 is SGHRS, CDR2 YFSETQ. The CDR3 nucleotides read TGCGCCAGCAGCTCTTCGGGTGCAAACTCTGGAAACACCATATATTTT. This gives the protein CASSSSGANSGNTIYF.

The gene calls are TRBV18 and TRBJ1-1; perhaps TRBD1 as D (6 bases). V shed 6 bases and J shed 1 base, with 15 bases lying between them. Germline CDR1 is KGHSH and CDR2 is LQKENI. This CDR3 contains 15 residues. The CDR3 DNA follows: TGTGCCAGCTCTTCCTCCTTGACAGGGAACACTGAAGCTTTCTTT. Translating it yields CASSSSLTGNTEAFF.

The chain links TRBV30 to TRBJ2-6; D not certain. Germline V CDR1 and CDR2: GTSNPN, SVGIG (reference sequence). V lost 5 bases and J lost 4, with 6 bases in between. The CDR3 runs to 12 residues. The CDR3: CAWGMGANVLTF. The CDR3 coding sequence is TGTGCCTGGGGGATGGGGGCCAACGTCCTGACTTTC.

The genes are TRBV12-5 and TRBJ1-2; 8 bases agree with TRBD1. The V gene end was trimmed by 5 bases and the J gene end by 4 bases; junction bases not matched to a gene: 6. This CDR3 spans 14 amino acids. Germline CDR1 and CDR2: LGHNT and FRNRAP. CDR3 residues: CASGTGGGGYGYTF. The CDR3 DNA sequence: TGTGCTAGTGGTACAGGGGGTGGCGGCTATGGCTACACCTTC. The full variable domain, with the rest looked up from reference TRBV12-5 and TRBJ1-2, is DARVTQTPRHKVTEMGQEVTMRCQPILGHNTVFWYRQTMMQGLELLAYFRNRAPLDDSGMPKDRFSAEMPDATLATLKIQPSEPRDSAVYFCASGTGGGGYGYTFGSGTRLTVV.

The chain is built from TRBV6-5 and TRBJ1-4; weak D call: TRBD1 (5 bases). This CDR3 region has 14 residues. V was trimmed by 10 bases and J by 4 bases, leaving 16 bases between them. CDR1 and CDR2 from the germline V gene are MNHEY and SVGAGI. Written as DNA, the CDR3 is TGTGCCATCAGGGAGGGAGTGAATAATGAAAAACTGTTTTTT. Its translation: CAIREGVNNEKLFF.

The chain recombines TRBV5-1 with TRBJ2-5; 11 bases map to TRBD2. The germline CDR1 and CDR2 sequences are SGHRS and YFSETQ. This CDR3 region has 15 residues. V shed 5 bases and J 5 bases; nucleotides not matched to a gene: 8. This chain's CDR3 is CASRPTSGIRETQYF. The DNA for the CDR3 is TGCGCCAGCAGACCGACTAGCGGGATACGGGAGACCCAGTACTTC.

This clone is labeled as hyperexpanded (1% or more). The J gene is TRBJ2-3, the V gene TRBV11-2, with unresolved D. The CDR3 contains 16 residues. Trimming shortened V by 4 bases and J by 2 bases, and 16 bases separated the two germline ends. Germline V lookup: CDR1 SGHAT, CDR2 FQNNGV. CDR3 region: CASSSLGRTLTDTQYF. The CDR3 DNA reads TGTGCCAGCAGCTCTCTGGGCAGAACCCTCACAGATACGCAGTATTTT.

This rearrangement joins TRBV7-2 to TRBJ1-5, with D hard to call. V was shortened by 5 bases and J by 0 bases, with 8 bases between the two germline ends. This CDR3 region has 14 residues. Germline V gives CDR1 SGHTA, CDR2 FQGNSA. The CDR3 spells CASSASSSNQPQHF. The CDR3 DNA is TGTGCCAGCAGCGCCTCGAGTAGCAATCAGCCCCAGCATTTT.

Only one count was recorded for this clone. The rearrangement uses TRBV28 and TRBJ1-2, with TRBD1 matching over 9 bases. This CDR3 spans 16 amino acids. Germline V gene data show CDR1 as MDHEN and CDR2 as SYDVKM. J was trimmed by 4 bases and V by 10 bases; bases with no gene match: 16. This CDR3 reads CATRSGTGTSIYGYTF. DNA of the CDR3: TGTGCCACCCGGTCCGGGACAGGGACTAGTATCTATGGCTACACCTTC.

The chain combines TRBV7-3 with TRBJ2-3, with D perhaps given as TRBD1 or TRBD2 (5 bases each). Germline loops: CDR1 SGHTA, CDR2 FQGTGA. The CDR3 has 17 amino acids. Trimming shortened V by 2 bases and J by 2 bases, and 17 bases separated the two germline ends. The CDR3 loop reads CASSLYRLARDTDTQYF. The CDR3 DNA reads TGTGCCAGCAGCTTATACAGGCTAGCCAGGGACACAGATACGCAGTATTTT.

The chain is built from TRBV9 and TRBJ1-3; D gene ambiguous. There are 15 residues in the CDR3. Trimming pared 5 bases from V and 0 bases from J, leaving 12 bases between. Germline V gives CDR1 SGDLS, CDR2 YYNGEE. For the CDR3, the DNA is TGTGCCAGCAGTCAAGGACCGGACTCTGGAAACACCATATATTTT. Translated, it gives CASSQGPDSGNTIYF. The variable domain in full, completed from reference TRBV9 and TRBJ1-3, reads DSGVTQTPKHLITATGQRVTLRCSPRSGDLSVYWYQQSLDQGLQFLIQYYNGEERAKGNILERFSAQQFPDLHSELNLSSLELGDSALYFCASSQGPDSGNTIYFGEGSWLTVV.

J is TRBJ2-1 and V is TRBV5-3, with 13 bases matching TRBD2. TRBV5-3 is assigned to the ORF class and has an uncertain function. The CDR3 runs 20 residues. The V segment lost 5 bases and the J segment 0 bases; nucleotides outside the gene matches: 14. The CDR3 loop is CARRPLPGLAGPSSYNEQFF. Here the CDR3 DNA reads TGTGCCAGAAGGCCTCTTCCGGGACTAGCGGGGCCGAGCTCCTACAATGAGCAGTTCTTC.

The V and J genes are TRBV24-1 and TRBJ1-1; D may be TRBD1 (5 bases). The germline gives CDR1 KGHDR, CDR2 SFDVKD. V shed 4 bases and J shed 4 bases, with 18 bases lying between them. The CDR3 is made up of 16 amino acids. The CDR3 nucleotides are TGTGCCACCAGTGAGACCGGGACGCTTCAGGGCACTGAAGCTTTCTTT. Its protein product is CATSETGTLQGTEAFF.

This clone occurred once. This chain connects TRBV4-2 to TRBJ2-2, with 10 positions matching TRBD2. This CDR3 comprises 19 residues. Germline CDR1 is LGHNA and CDR2 is YNFKEQ. The V gene end was trimmed by 0 bases and the J gene end by 3 bases; junction bases not matched to a gene: 10. The CDR3 here is CASSQDLAGESWDTGELFF. CDR3 sequence (DNA): TGTGCCAGCAGCCAAGACCTAGCGGGAGAAAGTTGGGACACCGGGGAGCTGTTTTTT.

The J gene is TRBJ2-5, the V gene TRBV7-8; the D is unclear. Trimming pared 2 bases from V and 3 bases from J, leaving 10 bases between. The germline V gene has CDR1 SGHVS and CDR2 FQNEAQ. There are 14 residues in the CDR3. CDR3 protein: CASSLLVGKETQYF. DNA for the CDR3: TGTGCCAGCAGCTTATTGGTGGGGAAAGAGACCCAGTACTTC.

The V call is TRBV14, the J call TRBJ1-2; 7 bases line up with TRBD1. The CDR3 is 17 amino acids. From germline, CDR1 is SGHDN and CDR2 FVKESK. The V and J ends lost 0 bases and 6 bases, in that order; junction bases with no gene match: 13. The DNA of the CDR3 is TGTGCCAGCAGCCAAGATGTATTCGCAGGGGGAAGGGATGGCTACACCTTC. The encoded protein is CASSQDVFAGGRDGYTF.

This chain uses TRBV7-7 with TRBJ2-5; 8 bases map to TRBD1. This CDR3 comprises 15 residues. Trimming took 4 bases from V and 5 from J; bases not matched to a gene: 9. Germline loops: CDR1 SSHAT, CDR2 FNYEAQ (reference sequence). DNA for the CDR3: TGTGCCAGCAGCTCGTCAGGGGGCTTTCAGGAGACCCAGTACTTC. It is translated as CASSSSGGFQETQYF.